Listed here are 22 T cell receptor beta chains from one sample, sequenced in a study of T cell repertoires in cytomegalovirus infection (dated by TCRdb to between 2019 and 2020). The sequencer was an Illumina HiSeq 1500. TCRdb took the public reads, trimmed them with fastp at Q25, ran MiXCR for clone calling and kept in-frame beta chains. When rows share a CDR3 protein, they turn into one entry using the most common DNA and genes. The sample yields around 530,000 distinct CDR3 sequences; more than 25% were counted once. Of the sample, about 13% is held by the ten largest clones. The sequenced sample consisted of PBMCs. These receptor sequences come from a human donor in good health (CMV status not recorded). Some clones in this sample may be carry-over from other donors' samples.

The rearrangement joins TRBV11-2 to TRBJ2-7, with TRBD1 identical over 7 bases. CDR1 and CDR2 from the germline V gene are SGHAT and FQNNGV. V gave up 5 bases and J gave up 2 bases; unmatched junction bases: 6. The CDR3 is made up of 14 amino acids. The chain's CDR3 is CASSRGGSTYEQYF. Written as DNA, the CDR3 is TGTGCCAGCAGCCGAGGGGGCTCGACCTACGAGCAGTACTTC. Drawing the rest from reference TRBV11-2 and TRBJ2-7, the complete variable domain is EAGVAQSPRYKIIEKRQSVAFWCNPISGHATLYWYQQILGQGPKLLIQFQNNGVVDDSQLPKDRFSAERLKGVDSTLKIQPAKLEDSAVYLCASSRGGSTYEQYFGPGTRLTVT.

This clonotype was seen a few times. The rearrangement links TRBV19 to TRBJ1-5; the match to TRBD1 covers 7 bases. Germline V gives CDR1 LNHDA, CDR2 SQIVND (reference sequence). V dropped 5 bases and J dropped 0; count of bases not matched to a gene: 10. The CDR3 is 17 residues long. For the CDR3, the DNA is TGTGCCAGTAGTGTGACCGGGACAGCGACTAGCAATCAGCCCCAGCATTTT. Protein sequence: CASSVTGTATSNQPQHF.

The chain combines TRBV20-1 with TRBJ2-3, with TRBD2 identical over 10 bases. The germline V gene encodes CDR1 DFQATT and CDR2 SNEGSKA (reference sequence). The CDR3 loop spans 15 amino acids. The V and J ends lost 5 bases and 2 bases, in that order; junction bases with no gene match: 7. The CDR3 sequence: CSAQWGLAYTDTQYF. In DNA form, the CDR3 reads TGCAGTGCTCAGTGGGGACTAGCGTACACAGATACGCAGTATTTT.

There are a few counts of this clonotype. The chain uses TRBV7-6 and TRBJ2-7; D possibly corresponds to TRBD1 (6 bases). The CDR3 consists of 14 residues. Germline CDR1 and CDR2: SGHVS and FNYEAQ. The germline V and J ends were trimmed by 1 base and 2 bases, with 9 bases remaining between them. Written as DNA, the CDR3 is TGTGCCAGCAGCTTAGAGGGGACACCCTACGAGCAGTACTTC. Translation gives CASSLEGTPYEQYF.

Many counts were recorded for this clonotype. The chain uses TRBV7-2 and TRBJ1-2; D ambiguous. Trimming took 1 base from V and 8 from J, leaving 14 bases between them. CDR1 and CDR2 (germline): SGHTA, FQGNSA. The CDR3 runs 14 residues. In DNA form, the CDR3 reads TGTGCCAGCAGCTTAGGAGCAGGCTCGGAAGGCTACACCTTC. Translating it yields CASSLGAGSEGYTF.

A few counts support this clonotype. J is TRBJ1-3 and V is TRBV12-3 or TRBV12-4; no clear D gene. CDR3 length: 13 residues. V shed 9 bases and J shed 2 bases, with 11 bases lying between them. In nucleotides, the CDR3 is TGTGCCAGTTCATCAAGCGCTGGAAACACCATATATTTT. Translating gives CASSSSAGNTIYF.

This clonotype was counted between two and nine times. The chain recombines TRBV12-5 with TRBJ1-2; 7 bases map to TRBD1. The CDR3 extends over 14 amino acids. Trimming removed 6 bases from V and 0 bases from J; junction bases left unmatched: 4. The germline V gene encodes CDR1 LGHNT and CDR2 FRNRAP. CDR3 loop: CASGWDSTNYGYTF. The CDR3 DNA reads TGTGCTAGTGGCTGGGACAGCACTAACTATGGCTACACCTTC.

This clonotype has ten or more counts. The chain joins TRBV7-2 to TRBJ2-7; 9 bases align to TRBD2. J lost 1 base, V lost 2 bases, and 9 bases had no gene match. Germline V gene data show CDR1 as SGHTA and CDR2 as FQGNSA. This CDR3 has 17 amino acids. Written as DNA, the CDR3 is TGTGCCAGCAGCTTAATGGGTCGGCTAGCGGGGTCCTACGAGCAGTACTTC. Translated: CASSLMGRLAGSYEQYF.

Within the sample, this clonotype is medium-sized. The J gene is TRBJ1-1, the V gene TRBV7-2; D is ambiguous. The length of the CDR3 is 13 residues. Trimming stripped 3 bases from V and 5 bases from J, with 10 bases between. CDR1 is SGHTA and CDR2 is FQGNSA in the germline V gene. The CDR3 nucleotides are TGTGCCAGCAGCTTTGGAGGATCGACTGAAGCTTTCTTT. Protein product: CASSFGGSTEAFF.

The chain links TRBV10-3 to TRBJ2-1, with 15 nucleotides matching TRBD2. The CDR3 totals 15 residues. Germline V gene data show CDR1 as ENHRY and CDR2 as SYGVKD. V lost 4 bases and J lost 12; bases outside the gene matches: 7. The CDR3 bases are TGTGCCATCAGTGGAGGACTAGCGGGAGGGCCGGGGCAGTTCTTC. Residues: CAISGGLAGGPGQFF.

This clonotype was seen only a few times. This chain joins TRBV20-1 and TRBJ1-2, with 7 bases fitting TRBD1. With 6 bases clipped from V and 5 bases from J, the junction kept 9 bases outside the gene matches. Germline CDR1 and CDR2: DFQATT and SNEGSKA (reference sequence). This CDR3 spans 13 amino acids. CDR3 region: CSAGGGLGYGYTF. CDR3 DNA: TGCAGTGCCGGAGGGGGCTTGGGGTATGGCTACACCTTC.

The J gene is TRBJ2-7, the V gene TRBV29-1; D might be TRBD1 (7 bases). The V end was cut by 5 bases, the J end by 3 bases, with 17 bases between. This CDR3 comprises 14 residues. Germline V gene lookup returns CDR1 SQVTM and CDR2 ANQGSEA. In DNA, the CDR3 is TGCAGCGTTAACCAGGGGGGTTCCCTCTACGAGCAGTACTTC. This translates into CSVNQGGSLYEQYF.

The chain links TRBV27 to TRBJ1-1, with 7 bases that match TRBD1. This CDR3 comprises 14 residues. Trimming cost V 8 bases and J 3 bases; bases outside gene matches: 9. Germline V gene data show CDR1 as MNHEY and CDR2 as SMNVEV (reference sequence). CDR3 nucleotide sequence: TGTGCCAGCGGAAGACAGGGCTTTGACACTGAAGCTTTCTTT. As protein: CASGRQGFDTEAFF.

Written as DNA, the CDR3 is TGTGCCACCGGGACAACGAACACCGGGGAGCTGTTTTTT. Translated: CATGTTNTGELFF. The chain couples TRBV24-1 to TRBJ2-2; tentatively, D is TRBD1 (6 bases). V shed 9 bases and J shed 0 bases, with 7 bases lying between them. Germline V lookup: CDR1 KGHDR, CDR2 SFDVKD. The CDR3 contains 13 residues.

V and J are TRBV7-9 and TRBJ2-1; 7 bases are shared with TRBD1. The V gene's germline CDR1 is SEHNR and CDR2 FQNEAQ (reference sequence). This CDR3 has 16 residues. The junction had 10 bases not matched to a gene; V was cut back by 4 bases and J by 4 bases. CDR3 amino acids: CASSSGQRSFYNEQFF. The CDR3 DNA reads as TGTGCCAGCAGCTCGGGACAGCGATCCTTTTACAATGAGCAGTTCTTC. The full variable domain, completed using reference TRBV7-9 and TRBJ2-1, is DTGVSQNPRHKITKRGQNVTFRCDPISEHNRLYWYRQTLGQGPEFLTYFQNEAQLEKSRLLSDRFSAERPKGSFSTLEIQRTEQGDSAMYLCASSSGQRSFYNEQFFGPGTRLTVL.

The chain joins TRBV10-3 to TRBJ2-7; no definite D call. V shed 0 bases and J shed 4 bases, with 13 bases lying between them. CDR3 size: 15 residues. Germline V gives CDR1 ENHRY, CDR2 SYGVKD. For the CDR3, the DNA is TGTGCCATCAGTGAGTCGGAAGGGTCCGGATACGAGCAGTACTTC. Amino acid sequence: CAISESEGSGYEQYF.

This chain links TRBV9 with TRBJ2-1, with TRBD1 matching over 7 bases. The germline CDR1 and CDR2 sequences are SGDLS and YYNGEE. This CDR3 region has 14 residues. The ends lost 4 bases at V and 10 bases at J; junction bases unmatched: 11. The CDR3 loop reads CASSTQTGSWEQFF. The CDR3 DNA sequence: TGTGCCAGCAGCACACAGACAGGGTCATGGGAGCAGTTCTTC. The complete variable domain, with remaining parts taken from reference TRBV9 and TRBJ2-1, reads DSGVTQTPKHLITATGQRVTLRCSPRSGDLSVYWYQQSLDQGLQFLIQYYNGEERAKGNILERFSAQQFPDLHSELNLSSLELGDSALYFCASSTQTGSWEQFFGPGTRLTVL.

The V gene is TRBV6-1, the J gene TRBJ1-5; 10 nucleotides match TRBD1. Per the germline V gene, CDR1 is MNHNS and CDR2 is SASEGT. Unmatched junction bases numbered 5, after V lost 4 bases and J lost 5 bases. The CDR3 has 15 residues. This chain's CDR3 is CASSALGQGYQPQHF. The DNA for the CDR3 is TGTGCCAGCAGTGCATTGGGACAGGGGTATCAGCCCCAGCATTTT.

This clonotype was detected only once. V is TRBV24-1 and J is TRBJ2-1; TRBD2 might be the D (5 bases). This CDR3 is built from 11 residues. CDR1 KGHDR and CDR2 SFDVKD come from the germline V gene. The germline V and J ends were trimmed by 10 bases and 9 bases, with 12 bases remaining between them. The CDR3 is CATSLRAEQFF. As DNA, the CDR3 is TGTGCCACGTCTTTGAGGGCTGAGCAGTTCTTC.

Of note for this clonotype: At one boundary the junction diverges from the germline segment, which might be a read error. V usage is TRBV6-1 and J usage is TRBJ1-4; 11 bases are shared with TRBD1. The CDR3 covers 14 residues. Germline V gene sequence: CDR1 MNHNS, CDR2 SASEGT. The CDR3, as DNA: TGTGCCAGCAGAGAAGGACAGGGGGCTGAAAAACTGTTTTTT. This codes for CASREGQGAEKLFF.

V gene TRBV6-6 combines with J gene TRBJ2-5; maybe TRBD2 (5 bases). CDR3 length: 12 amino acids. Germline CDR1 and CDR2: MNHNY and SVGAGI (reference sequence). The ends were cut back, 8 bases at V and 5 bases at J, with 12 bases in the middle. CDR3 nucleotides: TGTGCCAGCCGGCCGGGGATTGAGACCCAGTACTTC. It is translated as CASRPGIETQYF.

This clonotype was seen only a few times. This chain uses TRBV28 with TRBJ2-6; the D gene is possibly TRBD2 (5 bases). The CDR3 is made up of 15 amino acids. Germline values: CDR1 MDHEN, CDR2 SYDVKM. V was clipped by 3 bases and J by 11 bases, with 17 bases between them. CDR3 in amino acids: CASSFVARGRDVLTF. The CDR3 nucleotides read TGTGCCAGCAGTTTCGTCGCCCGGGGTAGAGACGTCCTGACTTTC.